This T cell receptor beta chain was observed in a study of blood T cell repertoires in COVID-19. Study summary: Specimens from acute and convalescent COVID-19 originated in the United States, Italy and Spain. Sample material is recorded as cDNA or gDNA derived from T cells, B-cell-depleted T cells, or PBMCs.

In the authors' workflow: Cell counts per sample came from amplifying reference gene primers. The repertoire was sequenced with immunoSEQ multiplex PCR; TCRdb's copy has only in-frame clones and lacks some. V and J calls and clone size are as listed in that table; D and trimming were resolved from the DNA. The sample includes 200,000 to 300,000 clones, more than 85% seen only once; the top ten take about 5%. Germline V gene data show CDR1 as GTSNPN and CDR2 as SVGIG (reference sequence). The CDR3 has 13 residues. Trimming shortened V by 2 bases and J by 4 bases, and 11 bases separated the two germline ends.

Material: peripheral blood. V and J are TRBV30 and TRBJ1-2; D is uncertain. This TCR derives from a woman in her sixties with COVID-19, enrolled during active disease. The CDR3 region has the DNA TGTGCCTGGAGTTTCCAGGCAACCTATGGCTACACCTTC. Amino acid sequence: CAWSFQATYGYTF.